In its sample, the clone carrying this T cell receptor (beta chain) was seen many times. This entry comes from a study of human T cells and chemical hapten exposure. About the study: Patients were given diphenylcyclopropenone on the scalp weekly across the approximately 24-week study. The upper back received 0.01% DPC by patch testing, with results read at 6 days.

Time point: pre-sensitization, week 0. Treatment described: therapeutic diphenylcyclopropenone sensitization with weekly scalp DPC. Germline CDR1 is MDHEN and CDR2 is SYDVKM. With 7 bases removed from V and 13 bases from J, the gap between germline ends came to 16 bases. This CDR3 spans 12 amino acids. The library tagged individual cDNA molecules with unique molecular identifiers. Via MiXCR, TCRdb re-called the RACE reads, giving one row per CDR3 protein. The sample yields 150,000 to 200,000 distinct CDR3 sequences, roughly 30% seen once. The chain recombines TRBV28 with TRBJ2-2; D remains ambiguous. This sequence originates from a woman aged 25 to 45 with alopecia areata. Some clones in this sample may be carry-over from other donors' samples. The specimen comprised whole blood, sampled in connection with sensitization to the hapten diphenylcyclopropenone (DPC). CDR3 bases: TGTGCCAGCACCACTGGACGGGCAGGGCTGTTTTTT. Its protein product is CASTTGRAGLFF.